These 10 T cell receptor beta chains were sequenced from one sample in a study of blood T cells in healthy people across ages. Using a J-beta primer mix together with a sample-barcoded 5' primer, a second PCR was run for roughly 6 to 12 cycles. In TCRdb, the 5' RACE reads were re-called with MiXCR into one record per CDR3 protein. The sample carries hundreds of thousands of distinct CDR3 sequences, around 49% recorded once. Specimen: blood. Every receptor here comes from a woman aged 55-70 years in good health.

The chain is built from TRBV6-2 or TRBV6-3 and TRBJ1-2; D not certain. CDR1 and CDR2 (germline): MNHEY, SVGEGT. The CDR3 is 13 residues long. The ends were cut back, 2 bases at V and 4 bases at J, with 8 bases in the middle. The CDR3 nucleotides read TGTGCCAGCAGTTACGGGGTTTCCTATGGCTACACCTTC. This gives the protein CASSYGVSYGYTF.

The chain uses TRBV6-6 and TRBJ2-7, with TRBD1 identical over 7 bases. V shed 2 bases, J shed 3 bases, and the junction held 7 bases outside the gene matches. The CDR3 is 15 residues long. The V gene's germline CDR1 is MNHNY and CDR2 SVGAGI (reference sequence). In DNA form, the CDR3 reads TGTGCCAGCAGTTACCTGACAGGGAGTGGCTACGAGCAGTACTTC. Its protein product is CASSYLTGSGYEQYF.

Only a few counts were recorded for this clonotype. The J gene is TRBJ2-6, the V gene TRBV30; D not resolved. Germline V gene sequence: CDR1 GTSNPN, CDR2 SVGIG (reference sequence). Trimming removed 3 bases at V and 2 bases at J, with 2 bases between. This CDR3 is 12 amino acids long. Here the CDR3 reads CAWSPGANVLTF. The CDR3 coding sequence is TGTGCCTGGAGCCCTGGGGCCAACGTCCTGACTTTC.

This chain joins TRBV10-3 and TRBJ2-7; 10 bases align to TRBD2. After removal of 6 bases from V and 7 bases from J, the junction contained 18 bases not matched to a gene. This CDR3 comprises 17 residues. The germline gives CDR1 ENHRY, CDR2 SYGVKD. This CDR3 is CAISSLAGGNSYNEQYF. The CDR3 coding sequence is TGTGCCATCAGCAGCTTAGCGGGAGGCAATTCCTACAATGAGCAGTACTTC.

This chain links TRBV7-3 with TRBJ2-1; 9 bases line up with TRBD2. Trimming cost V 6 bases and J 3 bases; bases outside gene matches: 9. The CDR3 runs 16 residues. CDR1 and CDR2 (germline): SGHTA, FQGTGA. The CDR3 is CASSISSGEIYNEQFF. DNA of the CDR3: TGTGCCAGCAGTATCTCTAGCGGGGAGATCTACAATGAGCAGTTCTTC.

V gene TRBV5-1 combines with J gene TRBJ2-5; D possibly corresponds to TRBD2 (6 bases). Trimming cost V 3 bases and J 2 bases, with 14 bases left between them. The CDR3 is made up of 15 amino acids. In germline, CDR1 is SGHRS, CDR2 YFSETQ. The chain's CDR3 is CASSSTGTLQETQYF. CDR3 coding DNA: TGCGCCAGCAGCTCAACCGGGACTTTACAAGAGACCCAGTACTTC.

The V gene is TRBV10-3, the J gene TRBJ2-3; D is unresolved. Trimming shortened V by 10 bases and J by 0 bases, and 8 bases separated the two germline ends. The CDR3 is 12 residues long. CDR1 is ENHRY, CDR2 SYGVKD, per germline. The CDR3 sequence: CATRRSTDTQYF. In DNA, the CDR3 is TGTGCCACCAGAAGGAGCACAGATACGCAGTATTTT.

The chain uses TRBV20-1 and TRBJ2-7; 13 bases are a match to TRBD2. The CDR3 extends over 14 amino acids. The J segment lost 4 bases and the V segment lost 5 bases, leaving 5 bases of the junction unmatched. The V gene's germline CDR1 is DFQATT and CDR2 SNEGSKA (reference sequence). The CDR3 nucleotides read TGCAGTGCTCGTTGGACTAGCGGGAGATACGAGCAGTACTTC. It is translated as CSARWTSGRYEQYF.

V is TRBV28 and J is TRBJ1-1; no definite D call. The CDR3 is 16 residues long. Trimming stripped 3 bases from V and 3 bases from J, with 17 bases between. The germline V gene encodes CDR1 MDHEN and CDR2 SYDVKM. In DNA form, the CDR3 reads TGTGCCAGCAGTTTGAGGAGGCCTGGCGGGGACACTGAAGCTTTCTTT. It is translated as CASSLRRPGGDTEAFF.

Comment on this clonotype: Because the CDR3's place on the DNA is in doubt, the DNA is left out and the CDR3 is given as listed by TCRdb. The rearrangement uses TRBV28 and TRBJ1-4; no DNA check was done on the table's D call, TRBD1. CDR1 and CDR2 (germline): MDHEN, SYDVKM. Inclusive of both ends, the CDR3 amounts to 16 amino acids. This CDR3 is CASSSSTGGGNEKLFF.